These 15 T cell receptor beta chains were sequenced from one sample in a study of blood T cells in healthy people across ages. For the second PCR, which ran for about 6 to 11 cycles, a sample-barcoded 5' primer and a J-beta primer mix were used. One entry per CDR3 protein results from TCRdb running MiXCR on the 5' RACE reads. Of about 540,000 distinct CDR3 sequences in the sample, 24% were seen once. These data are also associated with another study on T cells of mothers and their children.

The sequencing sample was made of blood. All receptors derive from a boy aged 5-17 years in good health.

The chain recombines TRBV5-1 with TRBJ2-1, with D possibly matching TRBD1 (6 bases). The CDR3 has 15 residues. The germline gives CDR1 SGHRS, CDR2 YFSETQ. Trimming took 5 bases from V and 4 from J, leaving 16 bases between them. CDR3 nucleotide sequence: TGCGCCAGCAGGTACAGGGTACAAGATTACAATGAGCAGTTCTTC. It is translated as CASRYRVQDYNEQFF.

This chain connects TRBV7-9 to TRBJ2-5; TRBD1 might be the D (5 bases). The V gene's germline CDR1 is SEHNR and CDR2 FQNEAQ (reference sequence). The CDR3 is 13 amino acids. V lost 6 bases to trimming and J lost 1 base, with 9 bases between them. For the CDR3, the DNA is TGTGCCAGCAGAGAGACAGCCCAAGAGACCCAGTACTTC. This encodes CASRETAQETQYF.

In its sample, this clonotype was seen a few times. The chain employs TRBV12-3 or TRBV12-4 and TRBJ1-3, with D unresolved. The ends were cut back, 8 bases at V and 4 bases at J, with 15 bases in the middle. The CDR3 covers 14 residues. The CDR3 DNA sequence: TGTGCCAGCCGGCCCACCCGAGGAGGAAACACCATATATTTT. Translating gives CASRPTRGGNTIYF.

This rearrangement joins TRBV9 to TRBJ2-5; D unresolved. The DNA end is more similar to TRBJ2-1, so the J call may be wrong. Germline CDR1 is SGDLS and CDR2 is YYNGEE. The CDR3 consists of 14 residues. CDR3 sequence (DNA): TGTGCCAGCAGCACTCGGATAGGGTACAATGAGCAGTTCTTC. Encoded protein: CASSTRIGYNEQFF.

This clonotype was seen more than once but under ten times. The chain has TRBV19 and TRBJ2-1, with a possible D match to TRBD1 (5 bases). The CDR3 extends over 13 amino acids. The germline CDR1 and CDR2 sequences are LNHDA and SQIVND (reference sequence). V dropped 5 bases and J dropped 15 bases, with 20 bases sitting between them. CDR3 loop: CASSLKGRVIPFF. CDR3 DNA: TGTGCCAGTAGTTTAAAGGGCAGGGTTATACCGTTCTTC.

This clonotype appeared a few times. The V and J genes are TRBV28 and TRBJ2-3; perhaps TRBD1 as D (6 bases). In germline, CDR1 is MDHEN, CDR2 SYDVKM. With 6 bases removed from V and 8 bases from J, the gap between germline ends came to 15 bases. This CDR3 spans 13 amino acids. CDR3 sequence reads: CASSLDRPGTQYF. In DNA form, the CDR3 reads TGTGCCAGCAGCCTTGACAGGCCCGGTACGCAGTATTTT.

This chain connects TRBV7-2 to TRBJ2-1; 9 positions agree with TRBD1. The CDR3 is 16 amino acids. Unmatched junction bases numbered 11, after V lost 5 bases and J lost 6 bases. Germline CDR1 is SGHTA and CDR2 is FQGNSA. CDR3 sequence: CASSPRWDRVTNEQFF. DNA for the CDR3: TGTGCCAGCAGCCCGAGATGGGACAGGGTTACCAATGAGCAGTTCTTC.

The CDR3 loop reads CASSRDREWETQYF. DNA for the CDR3: TGTGCCAGCAGTAGGGACAGGGAATGGGAGACCCAGTACTTC. V usage is TRBV28 and J usage is TRBJ2-5; 9 bases fit TRBD1. The CDR3 consists of 14 residues. V was clipped by 5 bases and J by 5 bases; unmatched bases: 6. Per germline, CDR1 MDHEN and CDR2 SYDVKM.

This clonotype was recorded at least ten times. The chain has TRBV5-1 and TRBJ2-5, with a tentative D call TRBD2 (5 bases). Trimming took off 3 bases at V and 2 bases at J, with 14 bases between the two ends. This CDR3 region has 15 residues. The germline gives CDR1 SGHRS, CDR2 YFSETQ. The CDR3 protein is CASSWELLAQETQYF. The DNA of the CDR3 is TGCGCCAGCAGCTGGGAGTTGTTGGCGCAAGAGACCCAGTACTTC.

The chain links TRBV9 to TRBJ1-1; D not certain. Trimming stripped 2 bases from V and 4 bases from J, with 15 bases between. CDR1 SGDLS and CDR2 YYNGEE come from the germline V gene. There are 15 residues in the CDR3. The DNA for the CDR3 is TGTGCCAGCAGCGTCGCCCCCGGGGTTTTCACTGAAGCTTTCTTT. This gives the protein CASSVAPGVFTEAFF.

The CDR3 nucleotides read TGTGCCAGCAGACCCGGGGACAGTAACCTAGAGCAGTACTTC. This sequence encodes CASRPGDSNLEQYF. The rearrangement links TRBV6-5 to TRBJ2-7; 7 bases map to TRBD1. Germline V gene data show CDR1 as MNHEY and CDR2 as SVGAGI. The CDR3 covers 14 residues. V lost 6 bases and J lost 7; bases outside the gene matches: 12.

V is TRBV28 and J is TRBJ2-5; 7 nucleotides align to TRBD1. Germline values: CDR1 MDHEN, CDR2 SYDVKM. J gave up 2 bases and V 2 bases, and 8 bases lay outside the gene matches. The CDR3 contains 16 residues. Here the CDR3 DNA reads TGTGCCAGCAGTTTACTCCGGGACAGATCGCAAGAGACCCAGTACTTC. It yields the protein CASSLLRDRSQETQYF.

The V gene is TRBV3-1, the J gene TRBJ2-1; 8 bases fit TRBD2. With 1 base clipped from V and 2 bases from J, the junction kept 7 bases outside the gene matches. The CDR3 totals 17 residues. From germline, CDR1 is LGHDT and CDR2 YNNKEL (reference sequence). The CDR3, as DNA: TGTGCCAGCAGCCAAGCGGCGTACGGGAGGGCCTACAATGAGCAGTTCTTC. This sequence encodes CASSQAAYGRAYNEQFF.

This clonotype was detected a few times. CDR3 amino acids: CASRSPASSNYGYTF. CDR3 nucleotides: TGTGCCAGCAGAAGTCCGGCCTCGTCTAACTATGGCTACACCTTC. This rearrangement joins TRBV5-5 to TRBJ1-2; D gene uncertain. This CDR3 contains 15 residues. Trimming pared 5 bases from V and 0 bases from J, leaving 14 bases between. Per germline, CDR1 SGHKS and CDR2 YYEKEE (reference sequence).

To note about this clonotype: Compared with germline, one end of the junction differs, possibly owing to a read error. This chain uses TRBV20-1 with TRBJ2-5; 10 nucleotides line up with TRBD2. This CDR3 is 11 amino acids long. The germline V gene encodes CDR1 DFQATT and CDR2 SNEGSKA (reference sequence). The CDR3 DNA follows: TGCAGTGCCGAGAGACTAGCGGGTAGGTTCTTC. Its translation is CSAERLAGRFF.